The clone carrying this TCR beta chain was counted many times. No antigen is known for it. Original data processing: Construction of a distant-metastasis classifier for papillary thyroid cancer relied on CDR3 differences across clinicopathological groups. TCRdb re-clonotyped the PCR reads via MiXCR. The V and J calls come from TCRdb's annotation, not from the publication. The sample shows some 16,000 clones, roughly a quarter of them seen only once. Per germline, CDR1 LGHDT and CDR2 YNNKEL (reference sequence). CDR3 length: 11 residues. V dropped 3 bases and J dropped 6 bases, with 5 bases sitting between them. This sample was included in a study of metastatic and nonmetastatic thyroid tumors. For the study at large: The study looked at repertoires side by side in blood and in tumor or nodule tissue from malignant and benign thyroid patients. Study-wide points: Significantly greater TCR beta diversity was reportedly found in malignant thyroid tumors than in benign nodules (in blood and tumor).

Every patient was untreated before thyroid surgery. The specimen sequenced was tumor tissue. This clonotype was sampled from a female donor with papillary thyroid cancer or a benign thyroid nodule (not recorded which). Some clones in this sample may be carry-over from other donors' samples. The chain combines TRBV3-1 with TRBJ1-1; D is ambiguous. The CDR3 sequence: CASSHDAEAFF. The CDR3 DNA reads TGTGCCAGCAGCCACGACGCTGAAGCTTTCTTT.